This note documents a single T cell receptor (beta chain) sequence. Naive CD8 cells, CD45RO-negative and positively selected for CCR7, excluded terminally differentiated effector memory CD45RA+ cells. This sample is drawn from a study of shared clonotypes between healthy human individuals. Authors' analysis steps: Junction-only sequences produced by ImmunoSEQ had no quality scores, so filtering differed. The repertoire was sequenced with immunoSEQ multiplex PCR; TCRdb's copy has only in-frame clones and lacks some. V and J calls plus clone size are reproduced from that table; the DNA served to infer D and trimming. This table has some 630,000 clones, around 96% appearing once. The clonotype comes from a woman aged 25 to 39 in good health. The sample comprised naive CD8+ T cells sorted from blood.

CDR3 in amino acids: CATSPRKGRPPAFF. CDR3 sequence (DNA): TGTGCCACCAGCCCACGGAAGGGGCGCCCTCCTGCTTTCTTT. The chain joins TRBV15 to TRBJ1-1; D is possibly TRBD1 (5 bases). The germline V gene encodes CDR1 LNHNV and CDR2 YYDKDF (reference sequence). Between the trimmed V and J ends, which lost 5 bases and 11 bases, there was a span of 21 bases. This CDR3 is built from 14 residues.